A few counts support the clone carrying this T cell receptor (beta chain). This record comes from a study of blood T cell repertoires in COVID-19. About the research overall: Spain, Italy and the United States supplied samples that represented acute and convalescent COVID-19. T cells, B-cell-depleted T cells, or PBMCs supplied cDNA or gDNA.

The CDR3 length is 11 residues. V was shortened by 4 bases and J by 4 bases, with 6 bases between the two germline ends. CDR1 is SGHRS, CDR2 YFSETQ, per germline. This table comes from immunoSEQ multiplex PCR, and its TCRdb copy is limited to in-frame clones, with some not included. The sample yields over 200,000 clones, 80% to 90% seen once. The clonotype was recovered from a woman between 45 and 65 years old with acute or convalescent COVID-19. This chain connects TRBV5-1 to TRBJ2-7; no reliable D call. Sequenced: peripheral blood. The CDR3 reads CASSEVYEQYF. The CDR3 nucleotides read TGCGCCAGCAGCGAGGTTTACGAGCAGTACTTC.